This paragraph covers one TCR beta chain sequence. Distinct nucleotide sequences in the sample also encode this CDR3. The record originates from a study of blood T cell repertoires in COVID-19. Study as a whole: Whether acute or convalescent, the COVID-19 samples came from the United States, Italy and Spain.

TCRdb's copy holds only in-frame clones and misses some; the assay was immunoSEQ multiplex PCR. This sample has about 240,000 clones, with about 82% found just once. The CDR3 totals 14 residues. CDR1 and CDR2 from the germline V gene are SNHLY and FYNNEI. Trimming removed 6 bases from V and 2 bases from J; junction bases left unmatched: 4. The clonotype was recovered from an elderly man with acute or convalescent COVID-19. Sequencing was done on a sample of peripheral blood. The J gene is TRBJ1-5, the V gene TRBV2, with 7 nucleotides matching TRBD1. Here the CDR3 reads CASSRTGGNQPQHF. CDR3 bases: TGTGCCAGCAGCCGGACAGGAGGCAATCAGCCCCAGCATTTT. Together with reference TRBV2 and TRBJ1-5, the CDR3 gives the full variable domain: EPEVTQTPSHQVTQMGQEVILRCVPISNHLYFYWYRQILGQKVEFLVSFYNNEISEKSEIFDDQFSVERPDGSNFTLKIRSTKLEDSAMYFCASSRTGGNQPQHFGDGTRLSIL.